The 29 T cell receptor beta chains in this list originate from one sample, sequenced in a study of CD8+ T cells in alopecia areata (dated by TCRdb to 2016 to 2018). Library prep was done by the immunoSEQ multiplex PCR assay. RNA was extracted from all samples and reverse transcribed into cDNA, which served as template for TCR sequencing. TCRdb limited this immuneACCESS table to in-frame rearrangements with V and J called. A share of clones is missing; checked studies link under half to unresolved V genes, and the rest is unexplained. The sample table shows about 200,000 clones, and 50% to 60% are seen once. 3% to 3.5% of the sample is in the top ten clones. The time point label for this specimen denotes: approximately 4 weeks on oral tofacitinib. The treatment or condition label for this specimen denotes: oral pan-JAK inhibitor, 5-10 mg twice daily. The sequences come from CD4+ T cells sorted from blood, collected at week 4, from a patient treated with tofacitinib. These receptors were collected from a human donor with alopecia areata.

The chain has TRBV5-1 and TRBJ2-7, with D perhaps matching TRBD2 (5 bases). The CDR3 sequence is 15 residues long. V was clipped by 4 bases and J by 3 bases, with 17 bases between them. Germline loops: CDR1 SGHRS, CDR2 YFSETQ. CDR3: CASSASQNGGYEQYF. The CDR3 DNA reads TGCGCCAGCAGCGCCTCGCAGAACGGAGGCTACGAGCAGTACTTC.

A few counts support this clone. The chain joins TRBV4-2 to TRBJ1-5; 8 nucleotides line up with TRBD1. This CDR3 spans 14 amino acids. V was pared by 4 bases and J by 4 bases, with 3 bases of the junction left unmatched. Germline loops: CDR1 LGHNA, CDR2 YNFKEQ. The CDR3 spells CASSPGTGNQPQHF. The CDR3 DNA reads as TGTGCCAGCAGCCCTGGGACAGGAAATCAGCCCCAGCATTTT.

This clone was counted a few times. This chain links TRBV6-6 with TRBJ1-1; TRBD1 is a possible D gene (6 bases). CDR1 and CDR2 from the germline V gene are MNHNY and SVGAGI (reference sequence). The length of the CDR3 is 15 residues. Trimming took 5 bases from V and 0 from J, leaving 13 bases between them. CDR3: CASSGGRYMNTEAFF. CDR3 DNA: TGTGCCAGCAGTGGGGGCCGTTATATGAACACTGAAGCTTTCTTT.

The V gene is TRBV9, the J gene TRBJ2-7; perhaps TRBD1 as D (6 bases). Germline loops: CDR1 SGDLS, CDR2 YYNGEE. The CDR3 sequence is 13 residues long. V was pared by 0 bases and J by 5 bases, with 9 bases between. CDR3 DNA sequence: TGTGCCAGCAGCGTAGACAGGGTCGACGAGCAGTACTTC. It translates to CASSVDRVDEQYF.

The rearrangement joins TRBV29-1 to TRBJ1-1; 9 nucleotides agree with TRBD1. In germline, CDR1 is SQVTM, CDR2 ANQGSEA. The CDR3 is 13 amino acids. The V gene end was trimmed by 6 bases and the J gene end by 5 bases; junction bases not matched to a gene: 7. CDR3 amino acids: CSVGQGGRTEAFF. CDR3 DNA sequence: TGCAGCGTGGGACAGGGCGGGAGGACTGAAGCTTTCTTT.

This clone appeared a few times. This chain links TRBV7-3 with TRBJ2-2; 8 positions agree with TRBD2. With V trimmed by 8 bases and J by 2 bases, 7 bases remained unmatched. CDR3 length equals 15 residues. Germline loops: CDR1 SGHTA, CDR2 FQGTGA. Written as DNA, the CDR3 is TGTGCCAGCGGCAGGCTAGCGGGTAACACCGGGGAGCTGTTTTTT. This translates into CASGRLAGNTGELFF.

J is TRBJ2-5 and V is TRBV6-6; tentative D call: TRBD1 (6 bases). Looked up from germline, CDR1 is MNHNY and CDR2 is SVGAGI (reference sequence). The CDR3 covers 14 residues. The V and J ends lost 2 bases and 4 bases respectively, with 11 bases between them. The CDR3 is CASSYGGHLETQYF. The CDR3 region has the DNA TGTGCCAGCAGTTACGGGGGACACCTAGAGACCCAGTACTTC.

The chain has TRBV4-3 and TRBJ1-2; perhaps TRBD1 as D (6 bases). CDR1 is LGHNA, CDR2 YSLEER, per germline. V was clipped by 3 bases and J by 0 bases, with 8 bases between them. The CDR3 covers 14 residues. CDR3 loop: CASSQDSTNYGYTF. In DNA, the CDR3 is TGCGCCAGCAGCCAGGACAGCACTAACTATGGCTACACCTTC.

CDR3 residues: CASSYSPSQETQYF. DNA for the CDR3: TGTGCCAGCAGTTACTCACCCAGCCAAGAGACCCAGTACTTC. This chain connects TRBV6-5 to TRBJ2-5; unclear D gene. CDR1 is MNHEY, CDR2 SVGAGI, per germline. The ends were cut back, 0 bases at V and 1 base at J, with 6 bases in the middle. CDR3 size: 14 residues.

The DNA for the CDR3 is TGTGCCTGGAGGTTAGAGGGACAGCTTAATTCACCCCTCCACTTT. Amino acids: CAWRLEGQLNSPLHF. The V and J genes are TRBV30 and TRBJ1-6; TRBD1 aligns across 7 bases. In germline, CDR1 is GTSNPN, CDR2 SVGIG (reference sequence). This CDR3 is built from 15 residues. The V and J ends lost 3 bases and 6 bases, in that order; junction bases with no gene match: 8.

This chain links TRBV30 with TRBJ2-7; 10 positions agree with TRBD1. The trim removed 5 bases at V and 5 bases at J, leaving 15 bases unmatched. This CDR3 has 16 residues. Per germline, CDR1 GTSNPN and CDR2 SVGIG (reference sequence). The chain's CDR3 is CAWANRWGQGLHEQYF. DNA for the CDR3: TGTGCCTGGGCCAACCGTTGGGGACAGGGGTTGCACGAGCAGTACTTC.

This chain connects TRBV30 to TRBJ2-1, with TRBD2 matching 13 bases. CDR3 length: 15 residues. In germline, CDR1 is GTSNPN, CDR2 SVGIG (reference sequence). V gave up 3 bases and J gave up 3 bases; unmatched junction bases: 2. CDR3 in amino acids: CAWRGLAGSYNEQFF. CDR3 nucleotide sequence: TGTGCCTGGAGGGGACTAGCGGGGAGCTACAATGAGCAGTTCTTC. The full variable domain, with the rest looked up from reference TRBV30 and TRBJ2-1, is SQTIHQWPATLVQPVGSPLSLECTVEGTSNPNLYWYRQAAGRGLQLLFYSVGIGQISSEVPQNLSASRPQDRQFILSSKKLLLSDSGFYLCAWRGLAGSYNEQFFGPGTRLTVL.

The chain couples TRBV2 to TRBJ1-3; D gene uncertain. This CDR3 is built from 16 residues. Per the germline V gene, CDR1 is SNHLY and CDR2 is FYNNEI. V lost 1 base and J 0 bases, leaving 10 bases between the germline ends. The CDR3 protein is CASSEVGQTSGNTIYF. The CDR3 DNA sequence: TGTGCCAGCAGTGAAGTCGGGCAGACCTCTGGAAACACCATATATTTT.

The chain recombines TRBV9 with TRBJ2-4; D may be TRBD2 (7 bases). Germline assignment: CDR1 SGDLS and CDR2 YYNGEE. V was trimmed by 4 bases and J by 3 bases, leaving 14 bases between them. The CDR3 runs 15 residues. The CDR3 loop reads CASSKGGAFKNIQYF. Here the CDR3 DNA reads TGTGCCAGCAGCAAAGGGGGGGCATTCAAAAACATTCAGTACTTC.

With respect to this clone: The sample has other DNA sequences that encode this CDR3 too. This sequence joins TRBV29-1 and TRBJ2-5; no reliable D call. Germline CDR1 SQVTM, CDR2 ANQGSEA. There are 10 residues in the CDR3. V was pared by 5 bases and J by 3 bases, with 4 bases between. In DNA, the CDR3 is TGCAGCGTTAGGGAAGAGACCCAGTACTTC. Protein product: CSVREETQYF.

This chain links TRBV5-1 with TRBJ1-1; D is ambiguous. V was clipped by 0 bases and J by 1 base, with 10 bases between them. Germline values: CDR1 SGHRS, CDR2 YFSETQ. The CDR3 sequence is 15 residues long. CDR3 DNA: TGCGCCAGCAGCTTGGTCGGGTTGGGGAACACTGAAGCTTTCTTT. Translated, it gives CASSLVGLGNTEAFF.

This clone was picked up a small number of times. The rearrangement links TRBV29-1 to TRBJ2-5; TRBD1 matches 9 bases. The germline CDR1 and CDR2 sequences are SQVTM and ANQGSEA. Trimming removed 4 bases from V and 4 bases from J; junction bases left unmatched: 13. This CDR3 comprises 16 residues. The chain's CDR3 is CSVGLKPGQGGETQYF. DNA for the CDR3: TGCAGCGTTGGCCTTAAACCGGGACAGGGCGGAGAGACCCAGTACTTC.

The chain has TRBV27 and TRBJ1-3; D remains ambiguous. V was shortened by 7 bases and J by 4 bases, with 8 bases between the two germline ends. Per the germline V gene, CDR1 is MNHEY and CDR2 is SMNVEV (reference sequence). There are 12 residues in the CDR3. CDR3 DNA sequence: TGTGCCAGCACACCGGGGGGAAACACCATATATTTT. Residues: CASTPGGNTIYF.

This clone showed up just a few times. The chain couples TRBV2 to TRBJ1-2; the match to TRBD1 covers 7 bases. J was trimmed by 8 bases and V by 10 bases; bases with no gene match: 4. Germline V gene lookup returns CDR1 SNHLY and CDR2 FYNNEI. This CDR3 region has 10 residues. The CDR3 nucleotides read TGTGCCATACAGGGGCGCGGCTACACCTTC. As protein: CAIQGRGYTF.

J is TRBJ1-5 and V is TRBV30, with 8 bases matching TRBD1. Germline V gene data show CDR1 as GTSNPN and CDR2 as SVGIG (reference sequence). V was pared by 4 bases and J by 3 bases, with 8 bases of the junction left unmatched. CDR3 length: 15 residues. For the CDR3, the DNA is TGTGCCTGGAACCCGGGGGGACAGGACAATCAGCCCCAGCATTTT. It specifies CAWNPGGQDNQPQHF. The full variable domain, its missing parts supplied by reference TRBV30 and TRBJ1-5, is SQTIHQWPATLVQPVGSPLSLECTVEGTSNPNLYWYRQAAGRGLQLLFYSVGIGQISSEVPQNLSASRPQDRQFILSSKKLLLSDSGFYLCAWNPGGQDNQPQHFGDGTRLSIL.

Only a few counts were recorded for this clone. The rearrangement joins TRBV29-1 to TRBJ2-3; no clear D. V was clipped by 2 bases and J by 6 bases, with 15 bases between them. This CDR3 spans 14 amino acids. From germline, CDR1 is SQVTM and CDR2 ANQGSEA. The CDR3 DNA reads TGCAGCGTTGAACCCAACTTACCTTGGGATACGCAGTATTTT. It is translated as CSVEPNLPWDTQYF.

The J gene is TRBJ2-3, the V gene TRBV5-1; 11 nucleotides agree with TRBD1. Germline loops: CDR1 SGHRS, CDR2 YFSETQ. The CDR3 contains 15 residues. V lost 1 base and J lost 5; bases outside the gene matches: 3. CDR3 sequence: CASSLLGQGEDTQYF. CDR3 sequence (DNA): TGCGCCAGCAGCTTGCTGGGACAGGGGGAAGATACGCAGTATTTT.

V usage is TRBV6-5 and J usage is TRBJ1-3; D gene ambiguous. V shed 6 bases and J shed 0 bases, with 12 bases lying between them. CDR1 and CDR2 from the germline V gene are MNHEY and SVGAGI. The CDR3 runs to 15 residues. Here the CDR3 reads CASSENGHSGNTIYF. CDR3 sequence (DNA): TGTGCCAGCAGCGAGAACGGGCACTCTGGAAACACCATATATTTT.

This clone was counted once. V usage is TRBV6-5 and J usage is TRBJ2-2, with a tentative D call TRBD1 (5 bases). CDR3 length: 14 residues. In germline, CDR1 is MNHEY, CDR2 SVGAGI. Trimming took 6 bases from V and 1 from J, leaving 9 bases between them. The DNA of the CDR3 is TGTGCCAGCAGCGTAACAGGGAACACCGGGGAGCTGTTTTTT. It specifies CASSVTGNTGELFF.

On this clone: Other DNA variants within this sample encode the same CDR3. The genes are TRBV29-1 and TRBJ2-3; D remains unclear. V shed 4 bases and J shed 6 bases, with 8 bases lying between them. The CDR3 contains 11 residues. CDR1 SQVTM and CDR2 ANQGSEA come from the germline V gene. In DNA form, the CDR3 reads TGCAGCGTTGCGCCCGGGGATACGCAGTATTTT. It is translated as CSVAPGDTQYF.

The J gene is TRBJ1-2, the V gene TRBV11-2; a weak D match, TRBD1 (5 bases). The germline gives CDR1 SGHAT, CDR2 FQNNGV. V gave up 4 bases and J gave up 7 bases, with 16 bases separating them. The CDR3 is made up of 14 amino acids. The DNA for the CDR3 is TGTGCCAGCAGCTCCTCCCGACAGCCCGGTGGCTACACCTTC. Amino acid sequence: CASSSSRQPGGYTF.

This clone was detected only a few times. The chain is built from TRBV18 and TRBJ2-6; D unresolved. CDR1 KGHSH and CDR2 LQKENI come from the germline V gene. The CDR3 contains 17 residues. Trimming cost V 0 bases and J 0 bases, with 9 bases left between them. CDR3 bases: TGTGCCAGCTCACCACCGAAGGGAAGCTCTGGGGCCAACGTCCTGACTTTC. It encodes CASSPPKGSSGANVLTF.

The chain has TRBV30 and TRBJ1-2, with a possible D match to TRBD1 (6 bases). Trimming pared 3 bases from V and 4 bases from J, leaving 18 bases between. The germline gives CDR1 GTSNPN, CDR2 SVGIG (reference sequence). CDR3 length equals 15 residues. CDR3 residues: CAWRGNSGAGYGYTF. The CDR3, as DNA: TGTGCCTGGAGGGGAAATTCAGGGGCGGGCTATGGCTACACCTTC.

J is TRBJ2-5 and V is TRBV7-2; TRBD1 or TRBD2 may be the D gene (5 bases each). This CDR3 has 15 residues. Germline assignment: CDR1 SGHTA and CDR2 FQGNSA. Trimming took off 5 bases at V and 2 bases at J, with 15 bases between the two ends. The CDR3 DNA follows: TGTGCCAGCAGCCCTAGGGACGGTAGACAAGAGACCCAGTACTTC. Translating it yields CASSPRDGRQETQYF.